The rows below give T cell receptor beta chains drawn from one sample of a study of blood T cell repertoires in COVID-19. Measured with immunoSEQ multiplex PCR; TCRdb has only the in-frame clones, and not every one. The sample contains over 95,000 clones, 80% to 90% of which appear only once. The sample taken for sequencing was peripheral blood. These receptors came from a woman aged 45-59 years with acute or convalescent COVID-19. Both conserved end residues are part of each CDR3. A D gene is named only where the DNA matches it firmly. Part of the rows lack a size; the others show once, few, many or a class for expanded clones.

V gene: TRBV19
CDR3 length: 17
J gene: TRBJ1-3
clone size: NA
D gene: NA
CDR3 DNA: TGTGCCAGTAGTATGTTCGAGGGAAGTTCTTCTGGAAACACCATATATTTT
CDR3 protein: CASSMFEGSSSGNTIYF

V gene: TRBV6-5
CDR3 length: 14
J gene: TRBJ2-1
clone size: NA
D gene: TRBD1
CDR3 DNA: TGTGCCAGCAGTTACCGGGACAGGAACAATGAGCAGTTCTTC
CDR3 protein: CASSYRDRNNEQFF

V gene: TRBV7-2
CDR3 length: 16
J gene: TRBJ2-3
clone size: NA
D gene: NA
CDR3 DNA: TGTGCCAGCAGCTTACTTGGAGGGACCAGCACAGATACGCAGTATTTT
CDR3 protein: CASSLLGGTSTDTQYF

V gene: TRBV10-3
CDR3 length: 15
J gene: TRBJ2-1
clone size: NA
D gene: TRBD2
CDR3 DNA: TGTGCCATCAGTGAGTCGCTAGCGGGGGCGAAGGAGCAGTTCTTC
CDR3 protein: CAISESLAGAKEQFF

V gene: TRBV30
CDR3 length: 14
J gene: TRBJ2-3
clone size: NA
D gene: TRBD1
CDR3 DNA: TGTGCCTGGAGTAGCCAGGGGGCGCCGTATACGCAGTATTTT
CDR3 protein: CAWSSQGAPYTQYF

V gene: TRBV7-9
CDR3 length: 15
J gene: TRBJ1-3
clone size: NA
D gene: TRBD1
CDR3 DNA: TGTGCCAGCAGTCCACAGGGGAAAGGTGGAAACACCATATATTTT
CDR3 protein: CASSPQGKGGNTIYF

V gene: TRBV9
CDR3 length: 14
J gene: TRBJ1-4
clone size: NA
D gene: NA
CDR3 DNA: TGTGCCAGCAGCTCACGGGGGGAGGATGAAAAACTGTTTTTT
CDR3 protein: CASSSRGEDEKLFF

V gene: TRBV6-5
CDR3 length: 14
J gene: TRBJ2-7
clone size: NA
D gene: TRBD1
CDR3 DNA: TGTGCCAGCACAGACAGGGTCCACTCCTACGAGCAGTACTTC
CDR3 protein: CASTDRVHSYEQYF

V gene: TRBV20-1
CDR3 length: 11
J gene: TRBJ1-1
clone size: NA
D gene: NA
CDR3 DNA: TGCAGTGCTACGAGGAGCAGTGAAGCTTTCTTT
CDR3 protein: CSATRSSEAFF

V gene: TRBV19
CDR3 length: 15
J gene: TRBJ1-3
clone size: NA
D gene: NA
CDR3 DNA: TGTGCCAGTAGTACTACCGCGCGACAGGGAAACACCATATATTTT
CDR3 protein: CASSTTARQGNTIYF

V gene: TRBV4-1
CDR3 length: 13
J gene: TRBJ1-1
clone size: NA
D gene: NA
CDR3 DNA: TGCGCCAGCAGCCAAGTTAGGGGCCTTGAAGCTTTCTTT
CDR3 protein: CASSQVRGLEAFF

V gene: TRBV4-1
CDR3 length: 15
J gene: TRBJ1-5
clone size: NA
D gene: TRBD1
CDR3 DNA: TGCGCCAGCAGCCAGGGACAGGGGGAGAGTCAGCCCCAGCATTTT
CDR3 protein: CASSQGQGESQPQHF

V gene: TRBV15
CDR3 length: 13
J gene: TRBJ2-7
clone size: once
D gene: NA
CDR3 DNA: TGTGCCACCAGCCCTCTAGAGTGGGACGAGCAGTACTTC
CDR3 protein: CATSPLEWDEQYF

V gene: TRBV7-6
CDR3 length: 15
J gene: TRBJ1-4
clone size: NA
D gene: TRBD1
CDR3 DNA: TGTGCCAGCAGCTTAGGTCGACAGGGTACTGAAAAACTGTTTTTT
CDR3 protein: CASSLGRQGTEKLFF

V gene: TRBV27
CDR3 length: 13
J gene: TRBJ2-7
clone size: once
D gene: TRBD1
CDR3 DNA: TGTGCCAGCAGTGGGACAGGGAACCACGAGCAGTACTTC
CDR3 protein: CASSGTGNHEQYF

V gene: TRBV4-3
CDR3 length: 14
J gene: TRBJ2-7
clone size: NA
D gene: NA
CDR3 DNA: TGCGCCAGCAGCCAAGATCGGAGTGTCTACGAGCAGTACTTC
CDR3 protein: CASSQDRSVYEQYF

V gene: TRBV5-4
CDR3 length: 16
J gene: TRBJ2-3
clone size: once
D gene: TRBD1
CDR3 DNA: TGTGCCAGCAGCTTGGTGGGGACAGCTAGCACAGATACGCAGTATTTT
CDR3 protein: CASSLVGTASTDTQYF